This T cell receptor beta chain was found in a study of blood T cell repertoires in COVID-19. Study-level background: Sample material is recorded as cDNA or gDNA derived from T cells, B-cell-depleted T cells, or PBMCs.

Libraries were prepared by immunoSEQ multiplex PCR; TCRdb keeps only in-frame clonotypes and omits some of them. The sample lists 390,000 or so clones; over 80% were seen once. The sequence was obtained from a woman aged 50 to 60 who had recovered from COVID-19. The sample was PBMCs or T cells enriched from blood (not recorded which).

CDR3 DNA: TGTGCCACCAGCAGAGTGGGCAGCCTCTACGAGCAGTACTTC. Translating it yields CATSRVGSLYEQYF. The chain recombines TRBV15 with TRBJ2-7; D ambiguous. V lost 1 base and J 3 bases, leaving 10 bases between the germline ends. The CDR3 is 14 residues long. Germline V gives CDR1 LNHNV, CDR2 YYDKDF (reference sequence).